This is a list of T cell receptor beta chains from one sample in a study of blood T cell repertoires in COVID-19. The protocol was immunoSEQ multiplex PCR, while the TCRdb copy is restricted to in-frame clones and leaves out a portion. The sample has about 74,000 clones; 70% to 90% are singletons. Material: peripheral blood. These receptors came from a man between 65 and 85 years old with acute or convalescent COVID-19. The CDR3 runs from the conserved cysteine through the conserved F or W. D genes are given only for firm matches. Only some rows state a clone size, as once, few, many or a class for expanded clones.

TRBJ2-2,TRBV15,-,-,CATSRDHGVYTGELFF,TGTGCCACCAGCAGAGATCACGGTGTCTACACCGGGGAGCTGTTTTTT
TRBJ1-1,TRBV2,TRBD1,-,CASTGVLNTEAFF,TGTGCCTCGACAGGGGTCTTGAACACTGAAGCTTTCTTT
TRBJ1-5,TRBV6-5,TRBD1,-,CASSSGTGGRGQHF,TGTGCCAGCAGTTCCGGGACAGGGGGAAGGGGCCAGCATTTT
TRBJ2-2,TRBV24-1,TRBD2,-,CATGGLLNTGELFF,TGTGCCACCGGGGGACTACTGAACACCGGGGAGCTGTTTTTT
TRBJ1-2,TRBV19,TRBD1,-,CASSMRSGQGAYGYTF,TGTGCCAGTAGTATGCGCTCCGGACAGGGGGCCTATGGCTACACCTTC
TRBJ1-5,TRBV7-8,TRBD1,-,CASSKGQGAGQPQHF,TGTGCCAGCAGCAAGGGACAGGGGGCGGGTCAGCCCCAGCATTTT
TRBJ2-1,TRBV4-3,-,-,CASSHQAGGSMADEQFF,TGCGCCAGCAGCCATCAGGCAGGGGGGTCGATGGCGGATGAGCAGTTCTTC
TRBJ2-1,TRBV25-1,-,-,CASSEANYNEQFF,TGTGCCAGCAGTGAAGCTAACTACAATGAGCAGTTCTTC
TRBJ2-1,TRBV6-1,TRBD2,-,CASSEALGGSEQFF,TGTGCCAGCAGTGAAGCGCTGGGGGGGAGCGAGCAGTTCTTC
TRBJ2-3,TRBV9,-,-,CASSVSGTDTQYF,TGTGCCAGCAGCGTAAGCGGGACAGATACGCAGTATTTT
TRBJ2-2,TRBV21-1,-,-,CASGLGTGRTGELFF,TGTGCCAGCGGCCTTGGGACAGGGAGGACCGGGGAGCTGTTTTTT
TRBJ2-5,TRBV7-9,-,many,CASSSAGNGETQYF,TGTGCCAGCAGCTCCGCCGGGAACGGGGAGACCCAGTACTTC
TRBJ1-1,TRBV19,TRBD1,-,CASSAQGGEGNEAFF,TGTGCCAGTAGTGCCCAGGGGGGCGAGGGGAATGAAGCTTTCTTT
TRBJ2-5,TRBV7-8,-,-,CASSLALTGQETQYF,TGTGCCAGCAGCTTAGCGCTAACAGGTCAAGAGACCCAGTACTTC
TRBJ2-1,TRBV19,TRBD1,-,CASSGSGGRNEQFF,TGTGCCAGTTCGGGGTCAGGGGGCCGCAATGAGCAGTTCTTC
TRBJ1-5,TRBV7-9,-,-,CASSLAGDQPQHF,TGTGCCAGCAGCTTGGCAGGGGACCAGCCCCAGCATTTT
TRBJ1-1,TRBV19,-,-,CASSIEGRGVVAFF,TGTGCCAGTAGTATTGAAGGGAGGGGAGTGGTAGCTTTCTTT
TRBJ2-1,TRBV15,TRBD2,-,CATGAGGPGDEQFF,TGTGCCACGGGAGCGGGAGGGCCGGGCGATGAGCAGTTCTTC
TRBJ1-2,TRBV6-5,-,once,CASSYSGRGAYGYTF,TGTGCCAGCAGTTACTCGGGCAGGGGTGCCTATGGCTACACCTTC
TRBJ2-2,TRBV28,TRBD2,once,CASTLTSAGELFF,TGTGCCAGCACCCTGACTAGCGCCGGGGAGCTGTTTTTT
TRBJ2-1,TRBV23-1,-,-,CASSLSGHNEQFF,TGCGCCAGCAGCTTGAGCGGACACAATGAGCAGTTCTTC
TRBJ1-2,TRBV9,TRBD1,-,CASSVSWRWDRGEHGYTF,TGTGCCAGCAGCGTCTCCTGGAGGTGGGACAGGGGTGAGCATGGCTACACCTTC